This TCR beta chain was recorded in a study of blood T cell repertoires in COVID-19 (TCRdb year 2020). In the study overall: The collaborator samples originated in the United States, Italy and Spain and spanned the acute and convalescent phases of COVID-19. A de-identified subject ID, COVID-19 status, age in years and sex were almost always included in the sample metadata. The repertoires were released in a freely available public database intended as a resource for research on the immune response to SARS-CoV-2. HLA class I and class II types, where available, came from metadata supplied by the sample provider rather than from assay-based typing. The samples were drawn from two sources: the first 160 participants of the ongoing ImmuneRACE study, and 1,000 to 1,500 subjects contributed by 6 global collaborators. Deeply sampled blood TCRbeta repertoires from subjects exposed to, actively infected with, or recovered from COVID-19 were included in the dataset. The prospective study material was composed of cDNA or gDNA derived from T cells, B-cell-depleted T cells, or PBMCs.

Looking up the germline V gene (reference sequence) yields CDR1 MNHEY and CDR2 SMNVEV. The CDR3, cysteine through phenylalanine, is 12 amino acids long. The read is trimmed to its CDR3 DNA, 36 bases read in frame from base 1. V is shortened by 8 bases, J by 3 bases, and the region joining them spans 10 bases. Of note for this clone: Its antigen is currently not known. Nothing much larger sits one base from this clone, and base qualities are not available.

Collaborating institutions collected whole blood in K2EDTA tubes following their own protocols. For TCRbeta analysis, collaborator samples were shipped as frozen whole blood, as isolated PBMCs, or as DNA extracted from either sample type. On the study overall, not on this receptor specifically: How much clinical and demographic metadata was included differed by source and by participant, and the metadata was provided uncurated.

TCRbeta CDR3 regions were amplified from genomic DNA by means of the immunoSEQ Assay, a bias-controlled multiplex PCR. In the authors' own workflow: Within the assay, amplification of reference gene primers was used to estimate how many nucleated cells each sample contained. Sequence reads were collapsed and filtered to measure the absolute abundance of every unique TCRbeta CDR3 rearrangement. For each sample, productive Simpson clonality was calculated as the square root of Simpson's diversity index across productive rearrangements. TCRdb holds this immuneACCESS table with in-frame rearrangements only. Some clones are missing; in checked studies, unresolved V genes explain under half, and the rest has no known cause. V, J and clone size were drawn from that table, and D and trimming were deduced from the DNA. This sample comprises under 150,000 clones, about 85% of them detected only once. Of the sample, roughly 4.5% falls within the top ten clones.

The specimen sequenced was peripheral blood. In this chain, TRBV27 is recombined with TRBJ1-1; no confident D gene assignment can be made. This clonotype originated in a human donor in a cohort sampled during active COVID-19. The CDR3 region: CASRSGYTEAFF. Read as DNA, the sequence is TGTGCCAGCCGATCGGGGTACACTGAAGCTTTCTTT.